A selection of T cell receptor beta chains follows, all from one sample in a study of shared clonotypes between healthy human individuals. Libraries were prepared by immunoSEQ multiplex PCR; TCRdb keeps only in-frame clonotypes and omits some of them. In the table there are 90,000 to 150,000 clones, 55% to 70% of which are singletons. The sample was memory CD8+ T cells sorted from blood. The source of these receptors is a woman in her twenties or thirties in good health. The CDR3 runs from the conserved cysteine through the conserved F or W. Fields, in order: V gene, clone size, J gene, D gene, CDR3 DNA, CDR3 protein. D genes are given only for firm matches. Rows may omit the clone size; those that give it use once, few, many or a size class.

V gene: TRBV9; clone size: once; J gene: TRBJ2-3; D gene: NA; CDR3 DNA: TGTGCCAGCAGCGGGTCTGGGGCCACAGATACGCAGTATTTT; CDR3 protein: CASSGSGATDTQYF
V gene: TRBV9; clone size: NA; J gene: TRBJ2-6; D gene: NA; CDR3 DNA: TGTGCCAGCGGGGACGGCGGGGCCAACGTCCTGACTTTC; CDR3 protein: CASGDGGANVLTF
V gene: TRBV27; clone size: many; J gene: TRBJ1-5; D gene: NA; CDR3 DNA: TGTGCCAGCAGTTTATCGTCGAATCGCAATCAGCCCCAGCATTTT; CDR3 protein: CASSLSSNRNQPQHF
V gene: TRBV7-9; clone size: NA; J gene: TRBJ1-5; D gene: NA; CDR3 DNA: TGTGCCAGCAGCCCGGGGGAGTCGTATCAGCCCCAGCATTTT; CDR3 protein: CASSPGESYQPQHF
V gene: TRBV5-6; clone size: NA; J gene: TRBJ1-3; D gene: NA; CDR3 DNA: TGTGCCAGCAGCTTCGGATCCGGGGCGGGAAACACCATATATTTT; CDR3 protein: CASSFGSGAGNTIYF
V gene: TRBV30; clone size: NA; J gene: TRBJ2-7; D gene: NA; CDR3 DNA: TGTGCCTGGAAACCTAAGCCGGGACCTTCGACCTACGAGCAGTACTTC; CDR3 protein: CAWKPKPGPSTYEQYF
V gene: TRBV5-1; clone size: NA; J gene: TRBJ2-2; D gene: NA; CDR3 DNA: TGCGCCAGCAGCTTGGCCCTCGAGGCGGGGCGAAACACCGGGGAGCTGTTTTTT; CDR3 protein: CASSLALEAGRNTGELFF
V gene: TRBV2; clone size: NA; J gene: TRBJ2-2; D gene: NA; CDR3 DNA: TGTGCCAGCAGTGACATGGAGTTAGGCGGGGAGCTGTTTTTT; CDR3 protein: CASSDMELGGELFF
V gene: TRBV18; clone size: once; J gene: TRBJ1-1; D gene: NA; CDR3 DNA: TGTGCCAGCTCACCGCGGGAGTGGAGGGACACTGAAGCTTTCTTT; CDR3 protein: CASSPREWRDTEAFF
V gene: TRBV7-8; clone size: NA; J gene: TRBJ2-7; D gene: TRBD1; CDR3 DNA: TGTGCCAGCAGCTTCTCCCGGCTCAGACAGGGGAGGTACGAGCAGTACTTC; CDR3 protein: CASSFSRLRQGRYEQYF
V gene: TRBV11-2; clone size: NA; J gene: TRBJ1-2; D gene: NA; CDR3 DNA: TGTGCCAGCAGCGTGGACAGAGCTAACTATGGCTACACCTTC; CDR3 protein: CASSVDRANYGYTF
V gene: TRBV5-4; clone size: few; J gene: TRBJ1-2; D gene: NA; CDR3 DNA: TGTGCCAGCGCGGCCAAGCCTAACTATGGCTACACCTTC; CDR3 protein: CASAAKPNYGYTF
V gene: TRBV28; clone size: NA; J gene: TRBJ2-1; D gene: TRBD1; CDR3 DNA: TGTGCCAGCAGGCAGAGACAGGGACAGGACAATGAGCAGTTCTTC; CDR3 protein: CASRQRQGQDNEQFF
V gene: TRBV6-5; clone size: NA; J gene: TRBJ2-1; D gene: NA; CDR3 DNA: TGTGCCAGCACGTACCAGCGGGACACCAATGAGCAGTTCTTC; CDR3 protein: CASTYQRDTNEQFF
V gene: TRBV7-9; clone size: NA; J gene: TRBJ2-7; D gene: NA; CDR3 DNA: TGTGCCAGCAGCTTAGGGGGGGGCCCCTACGAGCAGTACTTC; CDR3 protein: CASSLGGGPYEQYF
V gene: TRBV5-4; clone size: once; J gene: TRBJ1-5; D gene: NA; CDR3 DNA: TGTGCCAGCAGCGTACAGGGAAACGGCAATCAGCCCCAGCATTTT; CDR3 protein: CASSVQGNGNQPQHF
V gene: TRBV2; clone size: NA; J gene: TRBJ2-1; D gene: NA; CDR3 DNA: TGTGCCAGCAGCGACCATGAAGAACCCTACAATGAGCAGTTCTTC; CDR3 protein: CASSDHEEPYNEQFF
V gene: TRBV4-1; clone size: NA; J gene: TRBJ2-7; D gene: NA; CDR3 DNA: TGCGCCAGCAGCCAAGATCCAGGGCGCGAGCAGTACTTC; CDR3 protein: CASSQDPGREQYF
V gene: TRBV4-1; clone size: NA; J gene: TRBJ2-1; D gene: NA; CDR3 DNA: TGCGCCAGCAGCCAAGGATCGGGGTCTTGGAGCTACAATGAGCAGTTCTTC; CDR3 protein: CASSQGSGSWSYNEQFF
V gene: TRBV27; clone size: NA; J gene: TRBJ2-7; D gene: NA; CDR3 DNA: TGTGCCAGCAGCAAAAGTAGCGGTAGCTCCTACGAGCAGTACTTC; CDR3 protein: CASSKSSGSSYEQYF
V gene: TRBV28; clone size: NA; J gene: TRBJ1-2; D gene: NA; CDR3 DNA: TGTGCCAGCAGTTTGCCAACAGGGATCTATGGCTACACCTTC; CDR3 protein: CASSLPTGIYGYTF
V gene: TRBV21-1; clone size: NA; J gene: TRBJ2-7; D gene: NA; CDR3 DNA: TGTGCCAGCAGCAAAATGGTCCGGGCAGGGGAACCCTACGAGCAGTACTTC; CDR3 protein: CASSKMVRAGEPYEQYF
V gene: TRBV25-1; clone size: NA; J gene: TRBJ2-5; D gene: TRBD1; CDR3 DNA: TGTGCCAGCAGTGAACAAGGACAGGGCGTTCTCCAAGAGACCCAGTACTTC; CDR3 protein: CASSEQGQGVLQETQYF
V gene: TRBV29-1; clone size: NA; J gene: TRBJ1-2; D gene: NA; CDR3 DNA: TGCAGCGTTGAACGCTCAGCAACCCGGCCGAGCTACACCTTC; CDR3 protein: CSVERSATRPSYTF
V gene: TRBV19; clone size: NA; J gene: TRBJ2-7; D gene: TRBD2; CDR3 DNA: TGTGCCAGTAGTTGGACTAGCGGGTACTACGAGCAGTACTTC; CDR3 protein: CASSWTSGYYEQYF
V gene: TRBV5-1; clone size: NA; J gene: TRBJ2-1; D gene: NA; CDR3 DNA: TGCGCCAGCAGTCACAGGACTAACTACAATGAGCAGTTCTTC; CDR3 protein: CASSHRTNYNEQFF
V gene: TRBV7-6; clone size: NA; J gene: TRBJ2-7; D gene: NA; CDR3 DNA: TGTGCCAGCAGCTTAGTTGGTGAGGGCTACGAGCAGTACTTC; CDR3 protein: CASSLVGEGYEQYF
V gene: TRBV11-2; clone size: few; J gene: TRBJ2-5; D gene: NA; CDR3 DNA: TGTGCCAGCACGCGAAGTCGGGGAGGTTGGGAGACCCAGTACTTC; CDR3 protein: CASTRSRGGWETQYF
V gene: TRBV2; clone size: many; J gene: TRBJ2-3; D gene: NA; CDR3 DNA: TGTGCCAGCAGAAAATTGGAGGGGCGATCAGATACGCAGTATTTT; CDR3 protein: CASRKLEGRSDTQYF
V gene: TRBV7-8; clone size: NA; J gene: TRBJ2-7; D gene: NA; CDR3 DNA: TGTGCCAGCAGCTTCGGGAGCGGCACCTACGAGCAGTACTTC; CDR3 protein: CASSFGSGTYEQYF
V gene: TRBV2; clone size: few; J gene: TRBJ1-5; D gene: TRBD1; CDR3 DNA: TGTGCCAGCAGTGCGGGGGGACAGAGCTATAGCAATCAGCCCCAGCATTTT; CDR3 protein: CASSAGGQSYSNQPQHF
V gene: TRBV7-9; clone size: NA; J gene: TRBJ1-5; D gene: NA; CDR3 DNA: TGTGCCAGCAGCCAAGGGGGGGTGGCAGGGAAGCCCCAGCATTTT; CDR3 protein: CASSQGGVAGKPQHF